The next 18 T cell receptor beta chains were all read from a single sample in a study of blood T cell repertoires in COVID-19 (dated by TCRdb to about 2020). The library was built by means of the immunoSEQ multiplex PCR assay. TCRdb re-hosts the immuneACCESS table, in-frame sequences only. Its copies lack some clones; in the studies checked, an unresolved V gene accounts for under half of them, and the cause for the rest is not known. This sample holds approximately 160,000 clones; 84% were observed only once. Roughly 8% of the sample is in the top ten clones. The specimen was PBMCs or T cells enriched from blood (not recorded which). All receptors derive from a woman in her forties or fifties who had recovered from COVID-19.

CDR3: CASSLRWEGQGEQFF. The DNA for the CDR3 is TGTGCCAGCAGCTTAAGGTGGGAGGGCCAGGGGGAGCAGTTCTTC. This chain uses TRBV7-9 with TRBJ2-1; possible D gene TRBD2, 7 bases. Trimming stripped 2 bases from V and 10 bases from J, with 18 bases between. CDR3 size: 15 residues. Germline V gene sequence: CDR1 SEHNR, CDR2 FQNEAQ (reference sequence).

The chain recombines TRBV27 with TRBJ2-1, with TRBD2 matching 7 bases. The germline V gene encodes CDR1 MNHEY and CDR2 SMNVEV (reference sequence). The CDR3 runs 11 residues. V shed 7 bases and J 14 bases; nucleotides not matched to a gene: 8. The CDR3 protein is CASTGLGREFF. Here the CDR3 DNA reads TGTGCCAGCACCGGACTAGGTCGGGAGTTCTTC.

V and J are TRBV28 and TRBJ1-5; possibly TRBD1 for D (5 bases). Germline CDR1 reads MDHEN; CDR2 reads SYDVKM. There are 16 residues in the CDR3. The germline V and J ends were trimmed by 2 bases and 0 bases, with 11 bases remaining between them. CDR3 residues: CASSLGGVLSNQPQHF. The CDR3 DNA is TGTGCCAGCAGTTTAGGAGGGGTACTTAGCAATCAGCCCCAGCATTTT.

The sample holds a few counts of this clone. This chain joins TRBV28 and TRBJ1-5; 9 bases align to TRBD1. The CDR3 is made up of 18 amino acids. Germline trimming cut 2 bases from V and 0 bases from J; bases unmatched to any gene: 8. The germline CDR1 and CDR2 sequences are MDHEN and SYDVKM. This CDR3 reads CASSLNWWGQGSNQPQHF. The CDR3 DNA is TGTGCCAGCAGTTTAAATTGGTGGGGACAGGGTAGCAATCAGCCCCAGCATTTT.

V and J are TRBV5-4 and TRBJ2-7, with 7 nucleotides matching TRBD1. There are 15 residues in the CDR3. Germline V gene lookup returns CDR1 SGHNT and CDR2 YYREEE (reference sequence). V dropped 2 bases and J dropped 2; count of bases not matched to a gene: 7. CDR3 coding DNA: TGTGCCAGCAGCTTCGGGTGGGACAGAACCTACGAGCAGTACTTC. This codes for CASSFGWDRTYEQYF.

This chain connects TRBV7-2 to TRBJ1-2; TRBD1 matches at 8 bases. Unmatched junction bases numbered 3, after V lost 3 bases and J lost 3 bases. CDR1 SGHTA and CDR2 FQGNSA come from the germline V gene. The CDR3 loop spans 14 amino acids. CDR3 in amino acids: CASSFQTGDYGYTF. The CDR3 nucleotides are TGTGCCAGCAGCTTCCAGACAGGGGACTATGGCTACACCTTC.

V gene TRBV2 combines with J gene TRBJ2-1; 13 bases line up with TRBD2. Trimming cost V 7 bases and J 6 bases; bases outside gene matches: 3. The germline V gene has CDR1 SNHLY and CDR2 FYNNEI. The CDR3 has 14 amino acids. The CDR3 DNA reads as TGTGCCAGCACGTGGACTAGCGGGAGCAATGAGCAGTTCTTC. This encodes CASTWTSGSNEQFF.

The chain uses TRBV29-1 and TRBJ2-5; 7 bases are shared with TRBD1. CDR3 length: 12 residues. Trimming at V came to 7 bases and at J to 0 bases, leaving 2 bases not matched to a gene. Per germline, CDR1 SQVTM and CDR2 ANQGSEA. In DNA, the CDR3 is TGCAGCGAGACAGGGAACCAAGAGACCCAGTACTTC. Translating gives CSETGNQETQYF.

This chain joins TRBV9 and TRBJ1-3; no clear D. Germline values: CDR1 SGDLS, CDR2 YYNGEE. The CDR3 loop spans 16 amino acids. The V end lost 0 bases, the J end lost 0 bases, and 10 bases lay between the germline ends. DNA of the CDR3: TGTGCCAGCAGCGTAGATCCAGTCAGCTCTGGAAACACCATATATTTT. It translates to CASSVDPVSSGNTIYF.

The chain couples TRBV6-2 or TRBV6-3 to TRBJ2-7, with D tentatively TRBD2 (6 bases). Looked up from germline, CDR1 is MNHEY and CDR2 is SVGEGT. V lost 2 bases and J lost 2, with 13 bases in between. CDR3 length: 15 residues. Here the CDR3 DNA reads TGTGCCAGCAGTTACGACGGGACTCTGACCTACGAGCAGTACTTC. As protein: CASSYDGTLTYEQYF.

This sequence joins TRBV29-1 and TRBJ2-2; no clear D gene. Trimming removed 6 bases from V and 3 bases from J, with 8 bases in between. Germline V CDR1 and CDR2: SQVTM, ANQGSEA. The CDR3 has 12 residues. The CDR3 region has the DNA TGCAGCGTCTACGCGGACACCGGGGAGCTGTTTTTT. This sequence encodes CSVYADTGELFF.

The chain's CDR3 is CATSRDTSWAGGELFF. As DNA, the CDR3 is TGTGCCACCAGCAGAGACACTAGCTGGGCGGGCGGGGAGCTGTTTTTT. The rearrangement joins TRBV15 to TRBJ2-2, with D maybe TRBD2 (6 bases). Germline loops: CDR1 LNHNV, CDR2 YYDKDF (reference sequence). Trimming took off 0 bases at V and 7 bases at J, with 15 bases between the two ends. This CDR3 is built from 16 residues.

The chain employs TRBV7-2 and TRBJ2-6, with D unclear. The germline V gene has CDR1 SGHTA and CDR2 FQGNSA. V was pared by 11 bases and J by 0 bases, with 5 bases between. The CDR3 sequence is 12 residues long. CDR3: CASLSGANVLTF. The CDR3 DNA sequence: TGTGCCTCTCTCTCTGGGGCCAACGTCCTGACTTTC.

The CDR3 is CASSSTGLGNQPQHF. CDR3 DNA sequence: TGTGCCAGCAGCTCAACAGGGCTGGGCAATCAGCCCCAGCATTTT. The chain employs TRBV2 and TRBJ1-5; D is possibly TRBD1 (6 bases). Germline V lookup: CDR1 SNHLY, CDR2 FYNNEI. The CDR3 is 15 residues long. The V gene lost 6 bases and the J gene lost 2 bases, with 14 bases spanning the gap.

The rearrangement links TRBV10-3 to TRBJ1-1, with 9 bases that match TRBD1. J lost 10 bases, V lost 2 bases, and 8 bases had no gene match. The germline V gene has CDR1 ENHRY and CDR2 SYGVKD. The CDR3 spans 14 residues. CDR3 nucleotides: TGTGCCATCAGTGAGGGGGACAGGGTCGTGGTAGCTTTCTTT. Its translation is CAISEGDRVVVAFF.

The V gene is TRBV4-2, the J gene TRBJ2-7; D might be TRBD2 (6 bases). The ends were cut back, 3 bases at V and 7 bases at J, with 19 bases in the middle. The CDR3 contains 15 residues. CDR1 and CDR2 (germline): LGHNA, YNFKEQ. The CDR3 sequence is CASSQTGTGAGEQYF. Written as DNA, the CDR3 is TGTGCCAGCAGCCAGACTGGGACGGGAGCGGGTGAGCAGTACTTC.

This chain uses TRBV5-4 with TRBJ2-1; 8 nucleotides agree with TRBD2. This CDR3 contains 15 residues. Germline loops: CDR1 SGHNT, CDR2 YYREEE (reference sequence). The junction had 4 bases not matched to a gene; V was cut back by 0 bases and J by 5 bases. The CDR3 DNA is TGTGCCAGCAGCTTGGATCGGGGGGGGCACAATGAGCAGTTCTTC. Translating gives CASSLDRGGHNEQFF.

Written as DNA, the CDR3 is TGCGCCAGCAGCCCCGACAGGACCCACTATGGCTACACCTTC. Amino acid sequence: CASSPDRTHYGYTF. V is TRBV4-3 and J is TRBJ1-2; maybe TRBD1 (6 bases). Germline V gene sequence: CDR1 LGHNA, CDR2 YSLEER. The CDR3 is 14 residues long. V was pared by 4 bases and J by 3 bases, with 12 bases between.